A single sample is the source of the 21 T cell receptor beta chains below, sequenced in a study of blood T cell repertoires in COVID-19. Repertoires were generated with immunoSEQ multiplex PCR, while TCRdb's copy carries only in-frame clones and drops some. The sample gives under 150,000 clones, around nine tenths of which show up once; about 2.5% is in the top ten. Sequencing input: PBMCs or T cells enriched from blood (not recorded which). Receptor source: a woman aged 50 to 65 who had recovered from COVID-19.

This clone was found once. The chain recombines TRBV5-1 with TRBJ1-2; perhaps TRBD1 as D (6 bases). This CDR3 is 13 amino acids long. V lost 2 bases and J 7 bases, leaving 12 bases between the germline ends. In germline, CDR1 is SGHRS, CDR2 YFSETQ. The CDR3 is CASSLMGAAGYTF. The DNA for the CDR3 is TGCGCCAGCAGCTTAATGGGGGCGGCTGGCTACACCTTC.

The rearrangement joins TRBV4-3 to TRBJ1-1; unclear D gene. Germline CDR1 is LGHNA and CDR2 is YSLEER. The CDR3 is 17 residues long. V was clipped by 0 bases and J by 4 bases, with 18 bases between them. For the CDR3, the DNA is TGCGCCAGCAGCCAAGAAACGGGGATTCTGGCGTCCACTGAAGCTTTCTTT. Amino acids: CASSQETGILASTEAFF.

This chain joins TRBV14 and TRBJ1-2; 8 nucleotides align to TRBD1. Germline V lookup: CDR1 SGHDN, CDR2 FVKESK. The junction had 0 bases not matched to a gene; V was cut back by 2 bases and J by 7 bases. The CDR3 runs to 12 residues. Here the CDR3 DNA reads TGTGCCAGCAGCCAACAGGGGGCTGGCTACACCTTC. Residues: CASSQQGAGYTF. The whole variable domain, remainder taken from reference TRBV14 and TRBJ1-2, is EAGVTQFPSHSVIEKGQTVTLRCDPISGHDNLYWYRRVMGKEIKFLLHFVKESKQDESGMPNNRFLAERTGGTYSTLKVQPAELEDSGVYFCASSQQGAGYTFGSGTRLTVV.

V and J are TRBV29-1 and TRBJ2-7; D is uncertain. Germline CDR1 reads SQVTM; CDR2 reads ANQGSEA. CDR3 length: 11 residues. Deletions cut 2 bases from V and 1 base from J, with 3 bases between. In DNA, the CDR3 is TGCAGCGTTGAACAGTCCTACGAGCAGTACTTC. Residues: CSVEQSYEQYF.

This chain joins TRBV11-2 and TRBJ1-1; D is unresolved. From germline, CDR1 is SGHAT and CDR2 FQNNGV. V lost 5 bases, J lost 10 bases, and 14 bases lay in between. CDR3 size: 12 residues. CDR3 region: CASSPLPGRAFF. CDR3 in DNA: TGTGCCAGCAGCCCTCTGCCCGGGAGAGCTTTCTTT. Full variable domain (outside the CDR3, taken from reference TRBV11-2 and TRBJ1-1): EAGVAQSPRYKIIEKRQSVAFWCNPISGHATLYWYQQILGQGPKLLIQFQNNGVVDDSQLPKDRFSAERLKGVDSTLKIQPAKLEDSAVYLCASSPLPGRAFFGQGTRLTVV.

Points on this clone: The sample carries other DNA sequences with the same CDR3. DNA of the CDR3: TGTGCCAGCTCACCCGGGACAGGGAACACCGGGGAGCTGTTTTTT. Translation gives CASSPGTGNTGELFF. The genes are TRBV18 and TRBJ2-2; 8 bases line up with TRBD1. CDR3 length: 15 amino acids. V lost 3 bases and J lost 1; bases outside the gene matches: 1. Looked up from germline, CDR1 is KGHSH and CDR2 is LQKENI.

This clone showed up just once. The chain has TRBV18 and TRBJ1-6; 8 bases map to TRBD1. Germline-derived CDR1 and CDR2 are KGHSH and LQKENI. Trimming at V came to 3 bases and at J to 10 bases, leaving 5 bases not matched to a gene. The CDR3 is made up of 14 amino acids. Written as DNA, the CDR3 is TGTGCCAGCTCACCTGGACAGGGCGACTCACCCCTCCACTTT. Amino acids: CASSPGQGDSPLHF.

The chain links TRBV29-1 to TRBJ2-1; TRBD2 matches at 7 bases. V lost 6 bases, J lost 1 base, and 0 bases stayed unmatched. Germline V lookup: CDR1 SQVTM, CDR2 ANQGSEA. CDR3 length: 12 residues. For the CDR3, the DNA is TGCAGCGTCGGGAGGTCCTACAATGAGCAGTTCTTC. Translated, it gives CSVGRSYNEQFF.

The chain carries TRBV5-1 and TRBJ2-1, with 8 nucleotides matching TRBD2. J lost 8 bases, V lost 4 bases, and 2 bases had no gene match. CDR3 length: 12 amino acids. From germline, CDR1 is SGHRS and CDR2 YFSETQ. In nucleotides, the CDR3 is TGCGCCAGCAGCCCCGGGGGGGATGAGCAGTTCTTC. Translation: CASSPGGDEQFF.

This chain joins TRBV7-6 and TRBJ2-6; D uncertain. Germline V gene data show CDR1 as SGHVS and CDR2 as FNYEAQ. With 2 bases removed from V and 2 bases from J, the gap between germline ends came to 7 bases. The CDR3 is 15 residues long. CDR3 DNA: TGTGCCAGCAGCTTATCAGAGGCTGGGGCCAACGTCCTGACTTTC. This encodes CASSLSEAGANVLTF.

The chain links TRBV2 to TRBJ1-2; the D is unclear. V shed 2 bases and J shed 2 bases, with 9 bases lying between them. The germline gives CDR1 SNHLY, CDR2 FYNNEI. The CDR3 contains 14 residues. CDR3 DNA sequence: TGTGCCAGCAGTGAATGGGCAGCCAACTATGGCTACACCTTC. Protein: CASSEWAANYGYTF.

This rearrangement joins TRBV28 to TRBJ2-1; tentatively, D is TRBD2 (7 bases). Germline assignment: CDR1 MDHEN and CDR2 SYDVKM. This CDR3 has 16 residues. Trimming took 6 bases from V and 4 from J, leaving 19 bases between them. CDR3 in amino acids: CASRGGAKDPYNEQFF. The CDR3 bases are TGTGCCAGCAGAGGGGGGGCCAAAGATCCTTACAATGAGCAGTTCTTC.

The chain couples TRBV7-2 to TRBJ1-1; D is unresolved. Germline V CDR1 and CDR2: SGHTA, FQGNSA. The germline V and J ends were trimmed by 0 bases and 11 bases, with 10 bases remaining between them. The CDR3 consists of 12 residues. CDR3 bases: TGTGCCAGCAGCTTAGCCGGAGTGAAGGCTTTCTTT. Protein product: CASSLAGVKAFF. The full variable domain, completed using reference TRBV7-2 and TRBJ1-1, is GAGVSQSPSNKVTEKGKDVELRCDPISGHTALYWYRQSLGQGLEFLIYFQGNSAPDKSGLPSDRFSAERTGGSVSTLTIQRTQQEDSAVYLCASSLAGVKAFFGQGTRLTVV.

The genes are TRBV30 and TRBJ2-4, with D perhaps TRBD1 (6 bases). Germline loops: CDR1 GTSNPN, CDR2 SVGIG (reference sequence). V was cut by 4 bases and J by 7 bases, with 11 bases left in between. The CDR3 is made up of 12 amino acids. In nucleotides, the CDR3 is TGTGCCTGGAATAACCAGGGGAACATTCAGTACTTC. Amino acid sequence: CAWNNQGNIQYF.

For the CDR3, the DNA is TGTGCCAGTAGTTGGCGGGGGCTGAACACTGAAGCTTTCTTT. Translation gives CASSWRGLNTEAFF. V usage is TRBV19 and J usage is TRBJ1-1; perhaps TRBD1 as D (6 bases). CDR1 is LNHDA and CDR2 is SQIVND in the germline V gene (reference sequence). Trimming left V 5 bases short and J 0 bases short, with 10 bases between. CDR3 length equals 14 residues.

The V and J genes are TRBV7-9 and TRBJ1-2; D may be TRBD1 (5 bases). This CDR3 is 13 amino acids long. Trimming took off 2 bases at V and 5 bases at J, with 9 bases between the two ends. The germline V gene encodes CDR1 SEHNR and CDR2 FQNEAQ (reference sequence). The CDR3 here is CASSLRGWYGYTF. The DNA for the CDR3 is TGTGCCAGCAGCTTAAGGGGCTGGTATGGCTACACCTTC.

This clone turned up a few times. The rearrangement uses TRBV19 and TRBJ2-5, with 11 bases matching TRBD2. The CDR3 runs 16 residues. The V gene's germline CDR1 is LNHDA and CDR2 SQIVND (reference sequence). V lost 4 bases, J lost 5 bases, and 9 bases stayed unmatched. This CDR3 reads CASSTLAGAAAETQYF. CDR3 DNA sequence: TGTGCCAGTAGTACACTAGCGGGGGCGGCGGCGGAGACCCAGTACTTC.

This clone was observed a handful of times. The CDR3 DNA follows: TGTGCCAGCAGTTACCGATCGACAGGGGGCTCTGGCTACACCTTC. Translation: CASSYRSTGGSGYTF. The gene calls are TRBV6-5 and TRBJ1-2, with 10 bases matching TRBD1. The CDR3 extends over 15 amino acids. V gave up 2 bases and J gave up 7 bases; unmatched junction bases: 7. From germline, CDR1 is MNHEY and CDR2 SVGAGI.

The CDR3 is CASSRKFRGVQGASGVNTEAFF. The CDR3 DNA follows: TGTGCCAGCAGCAGAAAGTTCCGAGGAGTGCAGGGGGCGTCCGGGGTAAACACTGAAGCTTTCTTT. The chain couples TRBV21-1 to TRBJ1-1; TRBD1 is taken as the D call from the table, unchecked against the DNA. TRBV21-1 is reported as a pseudogene. The CDR3 loop spans 22 amino acids.

The V call is TRBV3-1 (or the pseudogene TRBV3-2), the J call TRBJ2-7, with 7 bases identical to TRBD2. Germline CDR1 reads LGHDT; CDR2 reads YNNKEL (reference sequence). The CDR3 sequence is 14 residues long. The ends lost 4 bases at V and 7 bases at J; junction bases unmatched: 10. The CDR3 DNA follows: TGTGCCAGCAGCCCAGAGAACGGGAGGCGGGAGCAGTACTTC. Protein product: CASSPENGRREQYF.

This clone was counted once. This sequence joins TRBV27 and TRBJ1-5; 11 bases map to TRBD1. CDR3 length: 14 residues. The ends lost 9 bases at V and 3 bases at J; junction bases unmatched: 4. From germline, CDR1 is MNHEY and CDR2 SMNVEV (reference sequence). Here the CDR3 DNA reads TGTGCCAGTAGGGACAGGGGGTACAATCAGCCCCAGCATTTT. It encodes CASRDRGYNQPQHF.